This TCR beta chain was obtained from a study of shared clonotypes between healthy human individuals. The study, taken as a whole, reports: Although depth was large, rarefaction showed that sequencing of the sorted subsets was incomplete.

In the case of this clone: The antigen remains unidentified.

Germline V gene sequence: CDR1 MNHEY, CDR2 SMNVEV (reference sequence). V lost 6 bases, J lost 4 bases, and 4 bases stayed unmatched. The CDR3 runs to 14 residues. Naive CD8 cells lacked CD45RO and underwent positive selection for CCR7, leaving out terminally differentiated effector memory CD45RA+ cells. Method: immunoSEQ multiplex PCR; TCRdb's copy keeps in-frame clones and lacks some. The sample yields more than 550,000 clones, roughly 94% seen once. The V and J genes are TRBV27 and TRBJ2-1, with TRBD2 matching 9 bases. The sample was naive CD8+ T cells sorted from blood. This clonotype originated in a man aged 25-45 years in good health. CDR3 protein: CASRTAGGYNEQFF. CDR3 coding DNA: TGTGCCAGCAGAACAGCGGGAGGATACAATGAGCAGTTCTTC.